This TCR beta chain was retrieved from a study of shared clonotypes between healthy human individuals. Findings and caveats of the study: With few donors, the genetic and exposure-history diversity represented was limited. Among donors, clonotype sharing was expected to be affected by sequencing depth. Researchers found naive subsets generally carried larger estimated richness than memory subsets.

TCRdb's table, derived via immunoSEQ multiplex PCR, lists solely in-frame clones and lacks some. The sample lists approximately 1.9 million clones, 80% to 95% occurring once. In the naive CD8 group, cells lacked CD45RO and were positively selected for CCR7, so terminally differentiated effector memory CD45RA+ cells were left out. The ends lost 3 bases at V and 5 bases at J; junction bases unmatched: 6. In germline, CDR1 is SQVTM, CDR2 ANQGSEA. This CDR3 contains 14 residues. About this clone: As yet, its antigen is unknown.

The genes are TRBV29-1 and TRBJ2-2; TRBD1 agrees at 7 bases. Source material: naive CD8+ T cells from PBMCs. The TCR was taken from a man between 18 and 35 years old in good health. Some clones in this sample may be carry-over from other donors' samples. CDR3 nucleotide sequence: TGCAGCGTTGACCTTAGGGGGCAAACCGGGGAGCTGTTTTTT. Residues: CSVDLRGQTGELFF.